This TCR beta chain was sequenced during a study of vaccination and CD4 T cells after COVID-19 (dated by TCRdb to between 2021 and 2024). Broadly, across the study: In the convalescent cohort there were six males and four females, among whom were two Hispanic individuals, seven Caucasians, two Asians and one multiracial person. Participants received two doses of either the Pfizer-BioNTech BNT162b2 vaccine (n=8) or the Moderna mRNA-1273 vaccine (n=2). Post-COVID blood samples were collected from convalescent patients a median of approximately 93 days after diagnosis, with a range of about 30 to 180 days. Post-vaccine blood samples were obtained a median of around 67 days after the second vaccine dose, with a range of roughly 13 to 250 days. For stimulating the cultures, overlapping spike peptide pools were used, derived from SARS-CoV-2 as well as from the common cold coronaviruses HCoV-NL63, HCoV-OC43 and HCoV-229E. Control cultures received a CEFX viral epitope pool as the positive control, an HIV-1 Nef peptide pool as the negative control, or no peptide. In approximately ten COVID-19 convalescent patients and a few infection-naive healthy vaccine recipients, the spike-specific CD4+ TCR repertoire before mRNA vaccination was compared with the repertoire after mRNA vaccination. An earlier paper using these donors assessed, at the TCR clonotype level, memory CD4+ T cell crossreactivity between SARS-CoV-2 and common cold coronavirus spike proteins.

The treatment or condition label corresponds to: roughly nine-day PBMC culture with coronavirus spike peptide pools or control peptides (ViraFEST assay). CD4+ T cells from unexposed donors were collected before the COVID-19 pandemic (2011-2018). To expand antigen-specific T cells with peptide pools and then pick out the expanded clonotypes through TCR sequencing, the study relied on the ViraFEST assay. Two million PBMCs per well were cultured in IMDM with approximately 4.9% human AB serum and 7.5 to 10 IU/ml IL-2, plus 10 ug/ml peptide pools. Half of the culture medium was replaced with fresh IL-2-containing medium on days 3 and 7. Once the cells had been in culture for around 10 days, the EasySep CD4+ T cell isolation kit was used to isolate CD4+ T cells by negative selection. Unexposed donor CD4+ T cells were tested for reactivity to SARS-CoV-2 S and N and four common cold coronavirus spike pools, as cell number allowed. Ficoll-Paque Plus gradient centrifugation was used to isolate PBMCs from whole blood, and the isolated PBMCs were then either used fresh or cryopreserved at -140C. Culture conditions were generally each tested in triplicate wells. The leukapheresis product used for the unexposed donors was purchased from a commercial source.

Summary of the overall study and its limitations: Nearly all vaccine-specific clones in convalescent patients (304 of 307) were mono-reactive for SARS-CoV-2 spike rather than cross-reactive with common cold coronaviruses. The median count of SARS-CoV-2-reactive clonotypes went up from 20 to 25 after infection to around 38 after vaccination, although the change was not significant. In convalescent patients, a median roughly 87% of post-vaccine SARS-CoV-2-reactive clones were detected only after vaccination, and vaccine-specific priming was suggested by this finding. Only a relatively small number of convalescent patients were included in the study, and early timepoints following natural infection were not analyzed.

Comment on this clonotype: Its specific antigen is unknown. No base qualities exist here, and no much larger clone lies one base off it.

Library prep was done by PCR. TCR sequencing of DNA from cultured CD4+ T cells used the Oncomine TCR Beta short-read assay at the Johns Hopkins FTIC core. Genomic DNA was extracted from the cultured CD4+ T cells with the QIAamp micro DNA kit. The Oncomine TCR Beta libraries from cultured CD4+ T cells were pooled using unique dual indexes and then sequenced on an Illumina iSeq 100. The authors' pipeline ran thus. Non-productive sequences were removed, and CDR3s not starting with C, not ending with F or W, or shorter than 7 amino acids were discarded. Antigen-specific clonotypes were identified with the MANAFEST web application by comparing peptide-stimulated wells with reference and other culture wells. Positive clones required FDR below 0.05, an odds ratio above 5, and productive frequency above 0.1% in at least two of three replicate wells. Cross-reactive clonotypes were defined as significantly expanded in both SARS-CoV-2 spike wells and at least one common cold coronavirus spike condition. Levenshtein distances (stringdist) and unrooted phylogenetic trees (ape) in R version 3.6.1 were used to assess CDR3 homology. The raw public reads went through TCRdb reprocessing: fastp at Q25, MiXCR clone calling, in-frame beta chains kept. Rows are unified per CDR3 protein, each entry keeping the most common DNA and genes. The V and J calls here are based on TCRdb, not the publication. The sample table contains roughly 4,400 distinct CDR3 sequences; only one count was recorded for roughly 34% of them. The ten largest clones represent approximately 40% of the sample.

The junction carries 18 bases between V and J, which are trimmed by 6 bases and 3 bases respectively. From its cysteine to its phenylalanine, the CDR3 spans 15 amino acids. Left in the record is the CDR3 DNA by itself, 45 bases read in frame from the first base. The germline V gene (reference sequence) supplies CDR1 LNHDA and CDR2 SQIVND. The sequence was collected from a human donor in good health. This receptor chain uses TRBV19 and TRBJ2-7, and possibly TRBD1, on 5 matching bases. The sequenced sample was CD4+ T cells from blood, cultured in vitro. The CDR3 region has the sequence CASSSTLLQGYEQYF. Read as DNA, the sequence is TGTGCCAGTAGCTCAACCTTACTCCAGGGCTACGAGCAGTACTTC. Reference TRBV19 and TRBJ2-7 proteins supply the regions before and after the CDR3; the full variable domain is: DGGITQSPKYLFRKEGQNVTLSCEQNLNHDAMYWYRQDPGQGLRLIYYSQIVNDFQKGDIAEGYSVSREKKESFPLTVTSAQKNPTAFYLCASSSTLLQGYEQYFGPGTRLTVT.